This T cell receptor beta chain was captured by sequencing in a study of shared clonotypes between healthy human individuals. This CDR3 contains 13 residues. V was trimmed by 4 bases and J by 1 base, leaving 8 bases between them. From germline, CDR1 is SGHRS and CDR2 YFSETQ. Only in-frame clones appear in the TCRdb table, and some are missing; sequencing was by immunoSEQ multiplex PCR. Here the sample spans over a million clones, approximately 98.5% being singletons. The study, taken as a whole, reports: The sharing of 5% to 5.5% of naive CD4 clonotypes was seen across several donors.

About this clone: The antigen remains undetermined. At the DNA level, this CDR3 is encoded by other sequences in the same sample as well.

What was sequenced was naive CD4+ T cells sorted from blood. As for subset: CD45RA+ positively selected. The clonotype originates from a man between 25 and 39 years old in good health. The V call is TRBV5-1, the J call TRBJ1-1; D not certain. The CDR3 sequence: CASSLRENTEAFF. The CDR3, as DNA: TGCGCCAGCAGCCTACGGGAGAACACTGAAGCTTTCTTT.